The 21 T cell receptor beta chains listed next were all sequenced from one sample in a study of beta chain features in type 1 diabetes. As every portion of the isolated RNA was reverse transcribed, the sequencing read expressed TCRB transcripts. The assay was immunoSEQ multiplex PCR, and TCRdb's table has in-frame clones only and misses some. The table lists some 150,000 clones, about 10% of them singletons. The sequenced sample consisted of naive CD4+ T cells from blood. The source is a man younger than 35 in good health.

This clone has a handful of counts. The V and J genes are TRBV7-2 and TRBJ1-2; D unclear. The ends were cut back, 5 bases at V and 0 bases at J, with 13 bases in the middle. Germline V gene sequence: CDR1 SGHTA, CDR2 FQGNSA. The CDR3 sequence is 15 residues long. CDR3 DNA: TGTGCCAGCAGCCCCTACGGGAGAACTAACTATGGCTACACCTTC. Amino acids: CASSPYGRTNYGYTF.

The chain combines TRBV25-1 with TRBJ1-2, with TRBD1 matching over 7 bases. Germline V CDR1 and CDR2: MGHDK, SYGVNS. V lost 6 bases to trimming and J lost 3 bases; unmatched junction nucleotides: 4. The length of the CDR3 is 13 residues. The CDR3 sequence is CASRGTDYYGYTF. The CDR3 nucleotides are TGTGCCAGCAGGGGGACAGACTACTATGGCTACACCTTC.

This clone was seen a handful of times. This chain joins TRBV7-3 and TRBJ2-3; D is perhaps TRBD2 (5 bases). This CDR3 spans 15 amino acids. Looked up from germline, CDR1 is SGHTA and CDR2 is FQGTGA. V was shortened by 2 bases and J by 4 bases, with 13 bases between the two germline ends. As DNA, the CDR3 is TGTGCCAGCAGCTTATTCGCGGGCGCCGCAGATACGCAGTATTTT. Translation gives CASSLFAGAADTQYF.

This clone was seen a handful of times. This chain connects TRBV30 to TRBJ2-7; D call uncertain. Germline V lookup: CDR1 GTSNPN, CDR2 SVGIG (reference sequence). Deletions cut 2 bases from V and 1 base from J, with 6 bases between. The CDR3 sequence is 12 residues long. The CDR3 sequence: CAWSMASYEQYF. CDR3 nucleotide sequence: TGTGCCTGGAGTATGGCTTCCTACGAGCAGTACTTC.

This chain connects TRBV7-6 to TRBJ1-5; 8 nucleotides agree with TRBD1. J gave up 5 bases and V 11 bases, and 14 bases lay outside the gene matches. The CDR3 has 15 residues. The germline CDR1 and CDR2 sequences are SGHVS and FNYEAQ. CDR3 nucleotide sequence: TGTGCCTTAGGACAGGGTAGTAAAAGGGATCAGCCCCAGCATTTT. Its protein is CALGQGSKRDQPQHF.

The genes are TRBV5-1 and TRBJ2-5; 9 nucleotides match TRBD2. The CDR3 runs 19 residues. Losses at the gene ends were 0 bases for V and 4 bases for J; bases not matched to a gene: 16. CDR1 SGHRS and CDR2 YFSETQ come from the germline V gene. The CDR3 here is CASSLGAVAGGPAGETQYF. CDR3 in DNA: TGCGCCAGCAGCTTGGGTGCGGTGGCGGGGGGGCCGGCTGGAGAGACCCAGTACTTC. Supplemented by reference TRBV5-1 and TRBJ2-5, the full variable domain reads KAGVTQTPRYLIKTRGQQVTLSCSPISGHRSVSWYQQTPGQGLQFLFEYFSETQRNKGNFPGRFSGRQFSNSRSEMNVSTLELGDSALYLCASSLGAVAGGPAGETQYFGPGTRLLVL.

J is TRBJ2-1 and V is TRBV9, with 11 nucleotides matching TRBD2. Germline trimming cut 4 bases from V and 4 bases from J; bases unmatched to any gene: 7. The CDR3 runs to 16 residues. Per the germline V gene, CDR1 is SGDLS and CDR2 is YYNGEE. The CDR3 spells CASSPRLAGRYNEQFF. The CDR3 region has the DNA TGTGCCAGCAGCCCACGACTAGCGGGGAGGTACAATGAGCAGTTCTTC.

The chain has TRBV4-3 and TRBJ2-5; 7 nucleotides align to TRBD2. J was trimmed by 2 bases and V by 0 bases; bases with no gene match: 3. This CDR3 contains 15 residues. Germline CDR1 LGHNA, CDR2 YSLEER. The CDR3 region is CASSQEMGGQETQYF. The CDR3 coding sequence is TGCGCCAGCAGCCAAGAAATGGGGGGGCAAGAGACCCAGTACTTC.

In its sample, this clone was seen a few times. V gene TRBV11-2 combines with J gene TRBJ1-1; TRBD1 agrees at 9 bases. Germline CDR1 and CDR2: SGHAT and FQNNGV. V shed 5 bases and J 3 bases; nucleotides not matched to a gene: 7. This CDR3 is 15 amino acids long. The CDR3 bases are TGTGCCAGCAGCAAACAGACAGGGGGTGACACTGAAGCTTTCTTT. Translating it yields CASSKQTGGDTEAFF.

This clone was observed a handful of times. The chain employs TRBV9 and TRBJ1-2, with no clear D. V lost 0 bases, J lost 6 bases, and 15 bases lay in between. Germline V CDR1 and CDR2: SGDLS, YYNGEE. This CDR3 has 15 residues. In DNA, the CDR3 is TGTGCCAGCAGCGTAGTCGCGGGGAATGGAAATGGCTACACCTTC. Protein: CASSVVAGNGNGYTF.

This clone was seen a handful of times. The chain recombines TRBV7-3 with TRBJ2-3; 12 bases agree with TRBD1. This CDR3 region has 14 residues. The germline V gene has CDR1 SGHTA and CDR2 FQGTGA. V dropped 3 bases and J dropped 6; count of bases not matched to a gene: 1. The chain's CDR3 is CASSLGQGADTQYF. DNA of the CDR3: TGTGCCAGCAGCTTGGGACAGGGGGCCGATACGCAGTATTTT.

The sample holds a few counts of this clone. This chain links TRBV5-4 with TRBJ2-1; 8 bases line up with TRBD2. Germline V gene data show CDR1 as SGHNT and CDR2 as YYREEE (reference sequence). The V gene end was trimmed by 4 bases and the J gene end by 1 base; junction bases not matched to a gene: 4. The CDR3 has 15 amino acids. CDR3 in amino acids: CASSRGGLSYNEQFF. The DNA for the CDR3 is TGTGCCAGCAGCCGCGGGGGGCTTTCCTACAATGAGCAGTTCTTC.

This clone was counted at least ten times. The chain has TRBV14 and TRBJ2-7; TRBD2 matches 10 bases. The germline gives CDR1 SGHDN, CDR2 FVKESK. V shed 3 bases, J shed 4 bases, and the junction held 3 bases outside the gene matches. The CDR3 length is 14 residues. The CDR3 DNA reads TGTGCCAGCAGCCACTTAGCGGGGGGATACGAGCAGTACTTC. Translation: CASSHLAGGYEQYF.

This chain joins TRBV6-5 and TRBJ2-5; TRBD2 might be the D (6 bases). CDR1 and CDR2 (germline): MNHEY, SVGAGI. This CDR3 has 15 amino acids. The V end lost 7 bases, the J end lost 9 bases, and 24 bases lay between the germline ends. The CDR3 DNA sequence: TGTGCCAGCACCGGTTCCGTGGGGGGTACTGGTTCCCAGTACTTC. Amino acids: CASTGSVGGTGSQYF.

This clone was seen more than once but under ten times. V and J are TRBV4-3 and TRBJ2-6, with 7 positions matching TRBD2. Germline V gives CDR1 LGHNA, CDR2 YSLEER. This CDR3 is 16 amino acids long. V was pared by 0 bases and J by 4 bases, with 3 bases of the junction left unmatched. CDR3 amino acids: CASSQEGGSGANVLTF. The CDR3 DNA follows: TGCGCCAGCAGCCAAGAGGGAGGGTCCGGGGCCAACGTCCTGACTTTC.

J is TRBJ1-2 and V is TRBV18; D uncertain. CDR3 length equals 15 residues. Trimming removed 3 bases at V and 2 bases at J, with 13 bases between. Germline loops: CDR1 KGHSH, CDR2 LQKENI. The DNA of the CDR3 is TGTGCCAGCTCACCTTACCGCGGCGACAACTATGGCTACACCTTC. This sequence encodes CASSPYRGDNYGYTF.

The chain has TRBV5-4 and TRBJ2-5, with 8 bases that match TRBD1. The J call may be wrong; the DNA end is better matched by TRBJ2-7. This CDR3 has 14 amino acids. Germline loops: CDR1 SGHNT, CDR2 YYREEE (reference sequence). This CDR3 reads CASSGGTGSYEQYF. Here the CDR3 DNA reads TGTGCCAGCAGCGGAGGGACAGGCTCCTACGAGCAGTACTTC.

V and J are TRBV11-2 and TRBJ2-1; D remains ambiguous. CDR1 and CDR2 (germline): SGHAT, FQNNGV. V lost 1 base and J 2 bases, leaving 18 bases between the germline ends. The CDR3 contains 18 residues. This CDR3 reads CASSLGASKASPYNEQFF. CDR3 coding DNA: TGTGCCAGCAGCTTAGGGGCTTCCAAGGCCAGCCCCTACAATGAGCAGTTCTTC.

This clone was counted only a few times. This chain uses TRBV6-6 with TRBJ1-4, with TRBD1 as a possible D gene (5 bases). Trimming pared 0 bases from V and 7 bases from J, leaving 9 bases between. Germline values: CDR1 MNHNY, CDR2 SVGAGI (reference sequence). The CDR3 runs to 14 residues. The CDR3: CASSYSGRGEKLFF. CDR3 bases: TGTGCCAGCAGTTACTCAGGGAGGGGTGAAAAACTGTTTTTT.

On this clone itself: This may come from a read error, since a much larger clone is one base off. This rearrangement joins TRBV7-2 to TRBJ2-5; TRBD1 is a possible D gene (6 bases). V was trimmed by 3 bases and J by 2 bases, leaving 7 bases between them. This CDR3 is built from 13 residues. Germline CDR1 and CDR2: SGHTA and FQGNSA. The CDR3 here is CASSFGTQETQYF. CDR3 nucleotides: TGTGCCAGCAGCTTCGGGACACAAGAGACCCAGTACTTC. Together with reference TRBV7-2 and TRBJ2-5, the CDR3 gives the full variable domain: GAGVSQSPSNKVTEKGKDVELRCDPISGHTALYWYRQSLGQGLEFLIYFQGNSAPDKSGLPSDRFSAERTGGSVSTLTIQRTQQEDSAVYLCASSFGTQETQYFGPGTRLLVL.

V and J are TRBV6-5 and TRBJ2-7; 9 positions agree with TRBD1. J gave up 4 bases and V 2 bases, and 9 bases lay outside the gene matches. CDR3 length: 16 amino acids. CDR1 and CDR2 from the germline V gene are MNHEY and SVGAGI. The DNA of the CDR3 is TGTGCCAGCAGTTACAACCTAGGACAGGGGTTGTACGAGCAGTACTTC. It is translated as CASSYNLGQGLYEQYF.